This T cell receptor beta chain was observed in a study of blood T cells in healthy people across ages. This CDR3 contains 13 residues. Germline values: CDR1 MNHEY, CDR2 SVGEGT. With V trimmed by 5 bases and J by 9 bases, 4 bases remained unmatched. Alongside a J-beta primer mix, a sample-barcoded 5' primer served in a second PCR lasting about 7 to 11 cycles. TCRdb re-called the 5' RACE reads through MiXCR, storing one row per CDR3 protein. The table has about 830,000 distinct CDR3 sequences, roughly 64% seen once. The receptor's source is a man aged 30 to 39 in good health. The chain links TRBV6-2 or TRBV6-3 to TRBJ2-6, with TRBD2 matching 7 bases. Sequencing was performed on blood. The CDR3 bases are TGTGCCAGCAGTGGCGGGGGAATCAACGTCCTGACTTTC. Amino acids: CASSGGGINVLTF.